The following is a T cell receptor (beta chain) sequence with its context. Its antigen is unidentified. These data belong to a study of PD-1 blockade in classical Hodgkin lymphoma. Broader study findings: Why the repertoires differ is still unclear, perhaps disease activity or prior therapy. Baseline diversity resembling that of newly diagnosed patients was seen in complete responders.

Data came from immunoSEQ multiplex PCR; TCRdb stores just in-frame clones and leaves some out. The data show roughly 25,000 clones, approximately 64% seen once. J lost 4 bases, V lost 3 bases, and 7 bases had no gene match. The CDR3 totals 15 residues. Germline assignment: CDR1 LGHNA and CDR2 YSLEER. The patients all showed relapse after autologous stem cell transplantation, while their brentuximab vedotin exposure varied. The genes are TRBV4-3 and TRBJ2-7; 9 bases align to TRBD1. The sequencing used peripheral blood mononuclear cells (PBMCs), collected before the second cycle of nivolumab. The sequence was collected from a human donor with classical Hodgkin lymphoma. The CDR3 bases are TGCGCCAGCAGCCAGGGGACAGGGCCCCGGTACGAGCAGTACTTC. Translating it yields CASSQGTGPRYEQYF.